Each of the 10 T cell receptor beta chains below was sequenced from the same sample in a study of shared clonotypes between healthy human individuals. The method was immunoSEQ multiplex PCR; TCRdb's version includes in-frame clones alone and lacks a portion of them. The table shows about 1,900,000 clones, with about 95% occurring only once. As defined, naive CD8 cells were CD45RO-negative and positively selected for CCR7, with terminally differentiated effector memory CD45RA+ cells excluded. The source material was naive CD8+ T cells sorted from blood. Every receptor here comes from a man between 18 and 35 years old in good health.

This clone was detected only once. The CDR3 loop reads CASSSIGQGSTEAFF. CDR3 sequence (DNA): TGTGCCAGCAGCTCTATCGGACAGGGAAGCACTGAAGCTTTCTTT. This chain uses TRBV7-9 with TRBJ1-1, with 8 bases aligning to TRBD1. CDR1 and CDR2 from the germline V gene are SEHNR and FQNEAQ (reference sequence). V lost 4 bases to trimming and J lost 4 bases; unmatched junction nucleotides: 8. CDR3 length equals 15 residues.

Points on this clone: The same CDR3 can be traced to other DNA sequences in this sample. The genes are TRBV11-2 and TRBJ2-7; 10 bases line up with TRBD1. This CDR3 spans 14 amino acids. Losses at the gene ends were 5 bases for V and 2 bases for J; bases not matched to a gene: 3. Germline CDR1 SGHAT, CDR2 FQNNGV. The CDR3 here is CASSPGTGAYEQYF. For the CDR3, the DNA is TGTGCCAGCAGCCCGGGGACAGGGGCCTACGAGCAGTACTTC.

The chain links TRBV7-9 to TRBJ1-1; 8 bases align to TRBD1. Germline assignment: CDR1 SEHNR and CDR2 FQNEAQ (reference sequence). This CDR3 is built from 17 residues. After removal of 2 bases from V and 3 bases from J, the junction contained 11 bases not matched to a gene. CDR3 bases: TGTGCCAGCAGCTTACGTGTTGGAGAGACAGGGGACACTGAAGCTTTCTTT. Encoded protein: CASSLRVGETGDTEAFF.

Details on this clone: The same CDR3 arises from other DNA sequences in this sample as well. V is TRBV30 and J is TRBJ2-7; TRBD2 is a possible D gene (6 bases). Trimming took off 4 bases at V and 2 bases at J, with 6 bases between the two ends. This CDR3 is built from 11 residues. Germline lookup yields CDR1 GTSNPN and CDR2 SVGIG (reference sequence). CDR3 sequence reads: CAWTGAYEQYF. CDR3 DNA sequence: TGTGCCTGGACGGGGGCCTACGAGCAGTACTTC.

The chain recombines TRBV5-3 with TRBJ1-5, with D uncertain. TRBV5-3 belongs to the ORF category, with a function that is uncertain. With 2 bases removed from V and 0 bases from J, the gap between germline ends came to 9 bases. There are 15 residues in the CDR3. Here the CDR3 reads CARSFNSYSNQPQHF. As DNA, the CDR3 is TGTGCCAGAAGCTTTAACAGTTATAGCAATCAGCCCCAGCATTTT.

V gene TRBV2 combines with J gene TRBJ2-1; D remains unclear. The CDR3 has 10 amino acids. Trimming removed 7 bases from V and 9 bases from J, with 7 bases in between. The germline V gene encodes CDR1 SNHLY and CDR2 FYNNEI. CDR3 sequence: CASTVGEQFF. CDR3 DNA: TGTGCCAGCACCGTAGGTGAGCAGTTCTTC. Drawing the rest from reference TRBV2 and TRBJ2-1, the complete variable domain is EPEVTQTPSHQVTQMGQEVILRCVPISNHLYFYWYRQILGQKVEFLVSFYNNEISEKSEIFDDQFSVERPDGSNFTLKIRSTKLEDSAMYFCASTVGEQFFGPGTRLTVL.

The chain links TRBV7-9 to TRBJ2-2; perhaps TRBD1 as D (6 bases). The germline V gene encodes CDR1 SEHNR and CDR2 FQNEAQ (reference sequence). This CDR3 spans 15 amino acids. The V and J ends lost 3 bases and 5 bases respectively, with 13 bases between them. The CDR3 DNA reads TGTGCCAGCAGCTTCGCCGGGACATCTACCGGGGAGCTGTTTTTT. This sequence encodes CASSFAGTSTGELFF.

The CDR3 sequence is CASSLLAGDPYEQYF. The CDR3 DNA sequence: TGTGCCAGCAGCCTACTAGCGGGGGACCCTTACGAGCAGTACTTC. The chain uses TRBV5-6 and TRBJ2-7; TRBD2 aligns across 11 bases. The ends lost 4 bases at V and 4 bases at J; junction bases unmatched: 7. The CDR3 sequence is 15 residues long. In germline, CDR1 is SGHDT, CDR2 YYEEEE.

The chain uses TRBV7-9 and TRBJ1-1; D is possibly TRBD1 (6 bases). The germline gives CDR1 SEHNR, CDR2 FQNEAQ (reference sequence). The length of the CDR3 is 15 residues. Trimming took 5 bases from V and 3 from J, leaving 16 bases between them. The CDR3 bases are TGTGCCAGCAGCCCGGGAGGGGGGTGGTACACTGAAGCTTTCTTT. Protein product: CASSPGGGWYTEAFF.

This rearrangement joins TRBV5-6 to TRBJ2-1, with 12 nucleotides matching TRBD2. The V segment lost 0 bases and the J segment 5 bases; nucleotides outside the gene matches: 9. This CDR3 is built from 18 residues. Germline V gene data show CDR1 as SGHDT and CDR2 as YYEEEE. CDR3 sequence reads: CASSLGPRLAGAHNEQFF. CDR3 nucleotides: TGTGCCAGCAGCTTGGGGCCCCGACTAGCGGGGGCTCACAATGAGCAGTTCTTC. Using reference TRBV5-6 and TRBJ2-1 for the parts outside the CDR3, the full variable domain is DAGVTQSPTHLIKTRGQQVTLRCSPKSGHDTVSWYQQALGQGPQFIFQYYEEEERQRGNFPDRFSGHQFPNYSSELNVNALLLGDSALYLCASSLGPRLAGAHNEQFFGPGTRLTVL.